This TCR beta chain was identified in a study of sequential checkpoint blockade in melanoma. Turning to the study itself: Both treatment sequences were followed by maintenance nivolumab.

Measured with immunoSEQ multiplex PCR; TCRdb has only the in-frame clones, and not every one. The data hold 13,000 or so clones, with roughly 69% observed a single time. The V and J ends lost 4 bases and 8 bases, in that order; junction bases with no gene match: 4. Germline CDR1 is SGHKS and CDR2 is YYEKEE (reference sequence). The CDR3 covers 12 residues. Sample treatment: randomized to nivolumab then ipilimumab (arm A) or the reverse (arm B). The chain is built from TRBV5-5 and TRBJ1-1, with 8 nucleotides matching TRBD1. The origin of this receptor is a human donor with melanoma. The source material was CD8+ T cells sorted from blood (inferred from file names), sampled from a patient given nivolumab and ipilimumab in sequence. The CDR3 DNA is TGTGCCAGCAGCCGGACAGGGCGCGAAGCTTTCTTT. Amino acid sequence: CASSRTGREAFF.